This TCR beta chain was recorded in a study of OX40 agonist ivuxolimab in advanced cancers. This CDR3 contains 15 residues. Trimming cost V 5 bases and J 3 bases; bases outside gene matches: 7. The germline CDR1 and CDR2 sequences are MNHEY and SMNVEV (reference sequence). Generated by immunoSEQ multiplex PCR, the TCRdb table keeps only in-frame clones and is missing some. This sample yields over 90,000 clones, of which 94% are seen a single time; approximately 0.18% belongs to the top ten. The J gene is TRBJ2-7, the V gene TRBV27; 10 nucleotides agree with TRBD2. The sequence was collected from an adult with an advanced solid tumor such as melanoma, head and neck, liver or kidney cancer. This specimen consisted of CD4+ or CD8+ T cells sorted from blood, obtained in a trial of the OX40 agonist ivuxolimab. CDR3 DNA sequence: TGTGCCAGCAGTCCCCGGACTAGCGGCAACTACGAGCAGTACTTC. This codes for CASSPRTSGNYEQYF.